The 20 T cell receptor beta chains in this list originate from one sample, sequenced in a study of CD4 T cells in relation to SARS-CoV-2 and coronaviruses. Their recognized antigens are unknown. Sequencing used immunoSEQ multiplex PCR; TCRdb keeps in-frame clones, though not all of them. In the table there are tens of thousands of clones, about 80% of which are singletons. Sequencing used memory CD4+ T cells from PBMCs, cultured in vitro. Receptor source: an adult with COVID-19.

The rearrangement links TRBV7-9 to TRBJ1-6; no definite D call. This CDR3 comprises 14 residues. V dropped 5 bases and J dropped 9 bases, with 14 bases sitting between them. Germline V CDR1 and CDR2: SEHNR, FQNEAQ (reference sequence). CDR3 amino acids: CASSPNQGGSPLHF. The CDR3 nucleotides read TGTGCCAGCAGCCCAAACCAAGGAGGTTCACCCCTCCACTTT.

J is TRBJ1-1 and V is TRBV30; D unclear. This CDR3 is built from 12 residues. The V gene's germline CDR1 is GTSNPN and CDR2 SVGIG (reference sequence). V was trimmed by 1 base and J by 2 bases, leaving 5 bases between them. The CDR3 DNA follows: TGTGCCTGGAGTGACAGCAACACTGAAGCTTTCTTT. This gives the protein CAWSDSNTEAFF.

The CDR3 region has the DNA TGTGCCAGCAGCAAAGCGCTGCAGGGGCACTATGGCTACACCTTC. This gives the protein CASSKALQGHYGYTF. J is TRBJ1-2 and V is TRBV21-1; TRBD1 is the table's D call, not checked against the DNA. TRBV21-1 is marked as a pseudogene. The CDR3 contains 15 residues.

The chain joins TRBV12-3 or TRBV12-4 to TRBJ2-5, with unresolved D. The CDR3 is 13 residues long. V lost 6 bases and J lost 1, with 9 bases in between. The CDR3 DNA reads as TGTGCCAGCAGCCTCGGGTTCCAAGAGACCCAGTACTTC. Translated: CASSLGFQETQYF.

The genes are TRBV6-1 and TRBJ1-2, with TRBD1 identical over 7 bases. The CDR3 loop spans 14 amino acids. The V gene's germline CDR1 is MNHNS and CDR2 SASEGT. The trim removed 3 bases at V and 1 base at J, leaving 2 bases unmatched. Written as DNA, the CDR3 is TGTGCCAGCAGTGAGGGACAGAATAACTATGGCTACACCTTC. Amino acids: CASSEGQNNYGYTF.

V is TRBV7-9 and J is TRBJ2-1; no reliable D call. CDR3 length equals 11 residues. Trimming took off 2 bases at V and 11 bases at J, with 7 bases between the two ends. CDR1 and CDR2 (germline): SEHNR, FQNEAQ (reference sequence). As DNA, the CDR3 is TGTGCCAGCAGCTTAAAGTTAAAGCAGTTCTTC. This codes for CASSLKLKQFF.

This sequence joins TRBV7-9 and TRBJ2-5, with TRBD2 matching 8 bases. The CDR3 runs 15 residues. The J segment lost 9 bases and the V segment lost 6 bases, leaving 15 bases of the junction unmatched. The V gene's germline CDR1 is SEHNR and CDR2 FQNEAQ (reference sequence). The CDR3 DNA sequence: TGTGCCAGCAGTCCTCTAGCGGGCCGTCGTTCGGCCCAGTACTTC. Protein product: CASSPLAGRRSAQYF.

This clone was counted a few times. The chain recombines TRBV30 with TRBJ1-4; maybe TRBD1 (6 bases). Per germline, CDR1 GTSNPN and CDR2 SVGIG (reference sequence). Trimming took off 5 bases at V and 8 bases at J, with 21 bases between the two ends. The CDR3 length is 15 residues. Here the CDR3 DNA reads TGTGCCTGGTCCGGCGAAGGGGGGCTTTGGGAAAAACTGTTTTTT. It codes for CAWSGEGGLWEKLFF.

V and J are TRBV6-5 and TRBJ2-1; 8 bases fit TRBD1. V shed 5 bases and J 2 bases; nucleotides not matched to a gene: 5. The germline gives CDR1 MNHEY, CDR2 SVGAGI. This CDR3 has 15 amino acids. The CDR3 nucleotides read TGTGCCAGCAGTCTACAGGGGGGAACCTACAATGAGCAGTTCTTC. It translates to CASSLQGGTYNEQFF.

The V gene is TRBV5-6, the J gene TRBJ2-1; 8 bases match TRBD2. The CDR3 is 15 residues long. Trimming took 2 bases from V and 5 from J; bases not matched to a gene: 6. CDR1 SGHDT and CDR2 YYEEEE come from the germline V gene. Here the CDR3 DNA reads TGTGCCAGCAGCTTAATACTAGCGGAGAACAATGAGCAGTTCTTC. This sequence encodes CASSLILAENNEQFF.

The V and J genes are TRBV6-4 and TRBJ2-2; no firm D call. Germline CDR1 MRHNA, CDR2 SNTAGT. The CDR3 runs 13 residues. The V end lost 5 bases, the J end lost 4 bases, and 8 bases lay between the germline ends. CDR3 DNA sequence: TGTGCCAGCAGTCCACCAGCCACCGGGGAGCTGTTTTTT. Amino acid sequence: CASSPPATGELFF.

The chain has TRBV4-1 and TRBJ2-3; 7 nucleotides agree with TRBD2. In germline, CDR1 is MGHRA, CDR2 YSYEKL. Germline trimming cut 3 bases from V and 6 bases from J; bases unmatched to any gene: 6. This CDR3 spans 14 amino acids. In nucleotides, the CDR3 is TGCGCCAGCAGCCAGAGAAGCGGGACGGATACGCAGTATTTT. Its protein product is CASSQRSGTDTQYF.

The gene calls are TRBV2 and TRBJ1-5; a weak D match, TRBD1 (6 bases). Trimming removed 2 bases at V and 4 bases at J, with 6 bases between. The CDR3 spans 13 residues. Germline loops: CDR1 SNHLY, CDR2 FYNNEI. In DNA form, the CDR3 reads TGTGCCAGCAGTGAACAGGGGAATCAGCCCCAGCATTTT. Encoded protein: CASSEQGNQPQHF. The complete variable domain, with remaining parts taken from reference TRBV2 and TRBJ1-5, reads EPEVTQTPSHQVTQMGQEVILRCVPISNHLYFYWYRQILGQKVEFLVSFYNNEISEKSEIFDDQFSVERPDGSNFTLKIRSTKLEDSAMYFCASSEQGNQPQHFGDGTRLSIL.

The chain uses TRBV30 and TRBJ2-1; D is undetermined. Germline V CDR1 and CDR2: GTSNPN, SVGIG (reference sequence). V was cut by 3 bases and J by 3 bases, with 6 bases left in between. The CDR3 consists of 12 residues. CDR3 nucleotide sequence: TGTGCCTGGAGAGACAACTACAATGAGCAGTTCTTC. It translates to CAWRDNYNEQFF. Complete variable domain (other parts from reference TRBV30 and TRBJ2-1): SQTIHQWPATLVQPVGSPLSLECTVEGTSNPNLYWYRQAAGRGLQLLFYSVGIGQISSEVPQNLSASRPQDRQFILSSKKLLLSDSGFYLCAWRDNYNEQFFGPGTRLTVL.

The CDR3 region has the DNA TGTGCCAGCTCACCAGTAGCGGGAGGCACAGATACGCAGTATTTT. It is translated as CASSPVAGGTDTQYF. The rearrangement uses TRBV18 and TRBJ2-3, with TRBD2 matching over 9 bases. V shed 2 bases and J 1 base; nucleotides not matched to a gene: 1. The germline V gene has CDR1 KGHSH and CDR2 LQKENI. This CDR3 region has 15 residues.

This chain uses TRBV6-6 with TRBJ2-2; 12 positions agree with TRBD2. Germline V CDR1 and CDR2: MNHNY, SVGAGI (reference sequence). V was pared by 5 bases and J by 0 bases, with 7 bases of the junction left unmatched. The CDR3 totals 18 residues. The CDR3 DNA reads as TGTGCCAGCAGTCTAGCGGGAGGGTCCGGCGCGAACACCGGGGAGCTGTTTTTT. Translation: CASSLAGGSGANTGELFF.

V is TRBV7-3 and J is TRBJ2-3, with no clear D. V lost 1 base and J 1 base, leaving 3 bases between the germline ends. The germline CDR1 and CDR2 sequences are SGHTA and FQGTGA. The CDR3 totals 13 residues. The CDR3 DNA follows: TGTGCCAGCAGCTTAATCGGCACAGATACGCAGTATTTT. Translation gives CASSLIGTDTQYF.

The rearrangement uses TRBV6-5 and TRBJ2-7, with D hard to call. V gave up 4 bases and J gave up 0 bases, with 7 bases separating them. This CDR3 has 13 amino acids. Germline V gene sequence: CDR1 MNHEY, CDR2 SVGAGI. In DNA, the CDR3 is TGTGCCAGCAGTTCGAGCACCTCCTACGAGCAGTACTTC. Translated, it gives CASSSSTSYEQYF.

V is TRBV7-2 and J is TRBJ2-2; 7 positions match TRBD2. CDR3 size: 16 residues. CDR1 is SGHTA, CDR2 FQGNSA, per germline. With 5 bases clipped from V and 0 bases from J, the junction kept 6 bases outside the gene matches. The CDR3 DNA is TGTGCCAGCAGCCTCCAGCTAGCGGCGAACACCGGGGAGCTGTTTTTT. Its translation is CASSLQLAANTGELFF.

The V and J genes are TRBV9 and TRBJ1-4, with a tentative D call TRBD1 (6 bases). In germline, CDR1 is SGDLS, CDR2 YYNGEE. Trimming took off 5 bases at V and 0 bases at J, with 11 bases between the two ends. There are 15 residues in the CDR3. CDR3 region: CASSGGASTNEKLFF. CDR3 DNA: TGTGCCAGCAGTGGGGGGGCTTCAACTAATGAAAAACTGTTTTTT. Drawing the rest from reference TRBV9 and TRBJ1-4, the complete variable domain is DSGVTQTPKHLITATGQRVTLRCSPRSGDLSVYWYQQSLDQGLQFLIQYYNGEERAKGNILERFSAQQFPDLHSELNLSSLELGDSALYFCASSGGASTNEKLFFGSGTQLSVL.